A single sample gave rise to the 15 T cell receptor beta chains below, sequenced in a study of control samples from healthy donors and cancer patients. The assay was immunoSEQ multiplex PCR, and TCRdb's table has in-frame clones only and misses some. The table has 80,000 to 100,000 clones, about 91% seen once; the top ten hold 14%. What was sequenced was blood. These receptors originate from a man aged 25-40 years in good health.

This clone was picked up one time. This chain joins TRBV3-1 (or the pseudogene TRBV3-2) and TRBJ1-4; TRBD1 matches 8 bases. Germline V gives CDR1 LGHDT, CDR2 YNNKEL (reference sequence). The CDR3 loop spans 15 amino acids. J lost 8 bases, V lost 5 bases, and 10 bases had no gene match. For the CDR3, the DNA is TGTGCCAGCAGCATAGAATCGGACAGGGTGGAAAAACTGTTTTTT. It specifies CASSIESDRVEKLFF.

This clone was found a few times. This chain links TRBV11-3 with TRBJ1-2; 8 bases fit TRBD1. The germline V gene encodes CDR1 SGHNT and CDR2 YENEEA. The CDR3 is 13 residues long. J lost 2 bases, V lost 6 bases, and 2 bases had no gene match. Here the CDR3 DNA reads TGTGCCAGCAGTCGACAGGGGAACTATGGCTACACCTTC. It translates to CASSRQGNYGYTF.

The chain carries TRBV19 and TRBJ1-4, with D possibly TRBD1 on 5 matching bases. Germline CDR1 reads LNHDA; CDR2 reads SQIVND (reference sequence). CDR3 length equals 15 residues. The germline V and J ends were trimmed by 6 bases and 12 bases, with 23 bases remaining between them. The CDR3 bases are TGTGCCAGTAGCTCGATGCGAGGGGCTTTAAAAGAACTGTTTTTT. It specifies CASSSMRGALKELFF.

The chain employs TRBV19 and TRBJ2-1, with TRBD1 matching 11 bases. Per the germline V gene, CDR1 is LNHDA and CDR2 is SQIVND (reference sequence). Germline trimming cut 7 bases from V and 7 bases from J; bases unmatched to any gene: 9. CDR3 size: 15 residues. The CDR3 loop reads CASIDGTGGGNEQFF. CDR3 DNA: TGTGCCAGTATTGACGGGACAGGGGGGGGTAATGAGCAGTTCTTC.

The genes are TRBV30 and TRBJ1-2, with D unclear. The CDR3 is 13 amino acids. The ends were cut back, 2 bases at V and 8 bases at J, with 15 bases in the middle. Germline assignment: CDR1 GTSNPN and CDR2 SVGIG (reference sequence). CDR3 region: CAWSPNGVDGYTF. The CDR3 DNA reads TGTGCCTGGAGTCCAAACGGGGTGGACGGCTACACCTTC.

The V gene is TRBV4-1, the J gene TRBJ2-2; D gene ambiguous. V was pared by 0 bases and J by 8 bases, with 4 bases between. This CDR3 contains 12 residues. Per germline, CDR1 MGHRA and CDR2 YSYEKL. CDR3 in amino acids: CASSQERGELFF. The CDR3 DNA reads TGCGCCAGCAGCCAAGAAAGGGGGGAGCTGTTTTTT.

The chain carries TRBV6-5 and TRBJ2-2; 8 bases align to TRBD2. The junction had 9 bases not matched to a gene; V was cut back by 3 bases and J by 6 bases. The germline V gene has CDR1 MNHEY and CDR2 SVGAGI. The CDR3 is made up of 16 amino acids. CDR3 DNA: TGTGCCAGCAGTTATGGGACTAGTGGGCACGCCGGGGAGCTGTTTTTT. Translation gives CASSYGTSGHAGELFF.

In this sample, this clone turned up once. CDR3 sequence: CASSPGTGVYNEQFF. In nucleotides, the CDR3 is TGCGCCAGCAGCCCGGGTACAGGGGTCTACAATGAGCAGTTCTTC. The genes are TRBV5-1 and TRBJ2-1; 7 nucleotides line up with TRBD1. In germline, CDR1 is SGHRS, CDR2 YFSETQ. Trimming removed 4 bases from V and 3 bases from J; junction bases left unmatched: 7. The CDR3 sequence is 15 residues long.

This clone showed up just once. The DNA of the CDR3 is TGTGCCTGGACCTCCTCAGGGGCCGAGCAGTACTTC. This encodes CAWTSSGAEQYF. This sequence joins TRBV30 and TRBJ2-7, with a weak D call TRBD1 (6 bases). The CDR3 is 12 residues long. V was trimmed by 4 bases and J by 6 bases, leaving 13 bases between them. CDR1 is GTSNPN, CDR2 SVGIG, per germline (reference sequence). The variable domain in full, with the rest retrieved from reference TRBV30 and TRBJ2-7, is SQTIHQWPATLVQPVGSPLSLECTVEGTSNPNLYWYRQAAGRGLQLLFYSVGIGQISSEVPQNLSASRPQDRQFILSSKKLLLSDSGFYLCAWTSSGAEQYFGPGTRLTVT.

The chain uses TRBV11-2 and TRBJ1-4; 8 bases are shared with TRBD1. Germline assignment: CDR1 SGHAT and CDR2 FQNNGV. The CDR3 is 15 amino acids. V lost 5 bases and J lost 4; bases outside the gene matches: 6. Written as DNA, the CDR3 is TGTGCCAGCAGCAGTCTACAGGGGGATAATGAAAAACTGTTTTTT. Protein sequence: CASSSLQGDNEKLFF.

This CDR3 is CASGGDQPQHF. CDR3 nucleotide sequence: TGTGCCAGCGGGGGTGACCAGCCCCAGCATTTT. The gene calls are TRBV9 and TRBJ1-5; tentative D call: TRBD1 (5 bases). Trimming pared 7 bases from V and 7 bases from J, leaving 9 bases between. Germline V gene sequence: CDR1 SGDLS, CDR2 YYNGEE. The CDR3 has 11 amino acids.

The rearrangement links TRBV27 to TRBJ2-1; the match to TRBD2 covers 12 bases. V lost 7 bases and J lost 7; bases outside the gene matches: 11. Germline lookup yields CDR1 MNHEY and CDR2 SMNVEV (reference sequence). There are 16 residues in the CDR3. The DNA of the CDR3 is TGTGCCAGCACCCCTCTCCGACTAGCGGGAGTTAATGAGCAGTTCTTC. Its translation: CASTPLRLAGVNEQFF.

This sequence joins TRBV5-6 and TRBJ2-2, with D tentatively TRBD1 (5 bases). This CDR3 has 16 amino acids. Trimming removed 4 bases from V and 5 bases from J, with 18 bases in between. The germline CDR1 and CDR2 sequences are SGHDT and YYEEEE. This CDR3 is CASSAARESWTGELFF. The CDR3 nucleotides read TGTGCCAGCAGCGCCGCCAGGGAATCGTGGACCGGGGAGCTGTTTTTT.

The chain uses TRBV3-1 (or the pseudogene TRBV3-2) and TRBJ2-1; 14 positions agree with TRBD2. The CDR3 extends over 15 amino acids. V gave up 3 bases and J gave up 8 bases; unmatched junction bases: 3. Germline V gene sequence: CDR1 LGHDT, CDR2 YNNKEL (reference sequence). CDR3 DNA: TGTGCCAGCAGCCAGGGACTAGCGGGAGTTCATGAGCAGTTCTTC. This encodes CASSQGLAGVHEQFF.

V gene TRBV19 combines with J gene TRBJ1-2, with D tentatively TRBD1 (6 bases). The length of the CDR3 is 14 residues. Germline lookup yields CDR1 LNHDA and CDR2 SQIVND (reference sequence). V lost 4 bases and J lost 0, with 9 bases in between. The CDR3 bases are TGTGCCAGTAGTACAGGGGCCGCTAACTATGGCTACACCTTC. It specifies CASSTGAANYGYTF.